This T cell receptor beta chain was captured in a study of cytomegalovirus exposure and HLA in healthy donors. In the study overall: The roughly 120 million unique TCR beta sequences, from 150 million to 200 million T cells, were found by an earlier analysis. The study, taken as a whole, reports: Information on immune exposure was restricted to one variable (CMV serostatus). A list of more than 150 TCR beta chains associated with cytomegalovirus was given.

CDR3 length: 15 residues. Deletions cut 4 bases from V and 1 base from J, with 14 bases between. Germline lookup yields CDR1 SGHDT and CDR2 YYEEEE. Primers included in the PCR were 60 Vbeta and 13 Jbeta primers. Here immunoSEQ multiplex PCR was the method, and the copy in TCRdb shows in-frame clones only, minus some. The sample has 200,000 or so clones; more than 70% are singletons. On this clone: Its antigen is undetermined.

Source material: PBMCs. The sequence derives from a boy aged 10-17 years in good health and CMV-seronegative. The chain has TRBV5-6 and TRBJ1-1; D unresolved. The CDR3 sequence: CASSPLPGPNTEAFF. For the CDR3, the DNA is TGTGCCAGCAGCCCACTCCCAGGTCCGAACACTGAAGCTTTCTTT.